This record covers a single T cell receptor (beta chain). This sample was included in a study of T cell changes during pregnancy in multiple sclerosis. The germline CDR1 and CDR2 sequences are MNHEY and SVGAGI. Trimming left V 6 bases short and J 5 bases short, with 13 bases between. CDR3 size: 14 residues. The method was immunoSEQ multiplex PCR; TCRdb's version includes in-frame clones alone and lacks a portion of them. The repertoire holds approximately 80,000 clones, around 93% seen once, with 3.5% in the top ten. The origin of this receptor is a female donor in good health, serving as a control in a pregnancy study. Some clones in this sample may be carry-over from other donors' samples. The chain carries TRBV6-5 and TRBJ2-2; D perhaps matches TRBD2 (6 bases). The input for sequencing was PBMCs, taken in the first trimester of pregnancy. CDR3 in DNA: TGTGCCAGCAGCACCGGACTAAGAACCGGGGAGCTGTTTTTT. Protein sequence: CASSTGLRTGELFF.